Listed below are T cell receptor beta chains from one sample, sequenced in a study of radiation and T cells in renal cell carcinoma. Sequenced by immunoSEQ multiplex PCR; TCRdb stores in-frame clones only, minus some. The sample includes over 85,000 clones, roughly 80% of them seen just once. The sample in question was blood, obtained from a patient whose treatment included radiotherapy and nephrectomy. The origin of the receptors is a man aged 45 to 65 with renal cell carcinoma. The CDR3 runs from the conserved cysteine through the conserved F or W. A D gene is named only where the DNA matches it firmly. A row's size may be missing; if present it is once, few, many or a size class.

TRBJ2-1 | . | TRBV5-1 | . | TGCGCCAGCAGCTTGAATGGGGGAGGATCCTACAATGAGCAGTTCTTC | CASSLNGGGSYNEQFF
TRBJ1-5 | . | TRBV19 | . | TGTGCCAGTAGTATGGTCCGGGATAGCAATCAGCCCCAGCATTTT | CASSMVRDSNQPQHF
TRBJ2-2 | . | TRBV7-2 | TRBD2 | TGTGCCAGCAGCTTCGCGGGGGGAATTACCGGGGAGCTGTTTTTT | CASSFAGGITGELFF
TRBJ2-3 | . | TRBV21-1 | . | TGTGCCAGCAGCGCCAGTCCCGGGACTAGCGGGGTCACAGATACGCAGTATTTT | CASSASPGTSGVTDTQYF
TRBJ1-1 | . | TRBV19 | TRBD1 | TGTGCCAGTAGTACGACCGGACAGGGATTGAACACTGAAGCTTTCTTT | CASSTTGQGLNTEAFF
TRBJ1-2 | . | TRBV9 | . | TGTGCCAGCAGCGACCAACAAGGAACCCGGGGAGGCTACACCTTC | CASSDQQGTRGGYTF
TRBJ2-7 | once | TRBV19 | TRBD1 | TGTGCCAGTAGTATAATGGTGACAGGGAACGAGCAGTACTTC | CASSIMVTGNEQYF
TRBJ2-2 | few | TRBV6-6 | . | TGTGCCAGCAGGGACAGTAACACCGGGGAGCTGTTTTTT | CASRDSNTGELFF
TRBJ2-7 | . | TRBV4-1 | . | TGCGCCAGCAGCCTAGAAGGTGGACGGGGCTACGAGCAGTACTTC | CASSLEGGRGYEQYF
TRBJ1-1 | . | TRBV7-9 | TRBD1 | TGTGCCAGCAGCCCAACCAGTCGGACAGGGGAAGCTTTCTTT | CASSPTSRTGEAFF
TRBJ2-7 | . | TRBV9 | TRBD1 | TGTGCCAGCAGCACGAACCGGGACAGGGCGTCCTACGAGCAGTACTTC | CASSTNRDRASYEQYF
TRBJ2-2 | . | TRBV7-2 | TRBD1 | TGTGCCAGCAGACCCAGGGGGCTAGCCGGGGAGCTGTTTTTT | CASRPRGLAGELFF
TRBJ1-1 | few | TRBV6-5 | TRBD1 | TGTGCCAGCAGTTACGGGGACAGAAACACTGAAGCTTTCTTT | CASSYGDRNTEAFF
TRBJ2-3 | . | TRBV9 | TRBD1 | TGTGCCAGCAGCCCCTCTAGGACAGGCTCAGATACGCAGTATTTT | CASSPSRTGSDTQYF
TRBJ2-3 | . | TRBV5-6 | . | TGTGCCAGCAGCTTGGCCGTCGCCCAGGGGTCAACAGATACGCAGTATTTT | CASSLAVAQGSTDTQYF
TRBJ1-4 | . | TRBV29-1 | . | TGCAGCGTTGGAGAAAGTGGGGGGGAAAAACTGTTTTTT | CSVGESGGEKLFF
TRBJ1-2 | once | TRBV7-2 | . | TGTGCCAGCAGCTTAGAGGTTTCGCCGGGCAGCAGCTACACCTTC | CASSLEVSPGSSYTF
TRBJ2-3 | . | TRBV7-7 | TRBD2 | TGTGCTAGCAGCAAAGGACTAGCGGGGGAAACAGATACGCAGTATTTT | CASSKGLAGETDTQYF
TRBJ1-1 | . | TRBV6-1 | . | TGTGCCAGCAGGGATAACATGAACACTGAAGCTTTCTTT | CASRDNMNTEAFF
TRBJ2-7 | . | TRBV30 | . | TGTGCCTGGGGAGGCTGGGGGCAGAACTCCTACGAGCAGTACTTC | CAWGGWGQNSYEQYF
TRBJ2-1 | . | TRBV7-9 | TRBD2 | TGTGCCAGCAGCCCTCCGGGACTAGCGGGAGTCGGTGAGCAGTTCTTC | CASSPPGLAGVGEQFF
TRBJ2-2 | . | TRBV2 | . | TGTGCCAGCAGTGGGACGCTTGCCACCGGGGAGCTGTTTTTT | CASSGTLATGELFF
TRBJ2-5 | . | TRBV7-6 | . | TGTGCCAGCAGCTTAGCGCTCCTAGACGGGGAGACCCAGTACTTC | CASSLALLDGETQYF
TRBJ2-7 | . | TRBV4-2 | TRBD2 | TGTGCCAGCAGCAAAGAGGGGACTAGCGGCTACGAGCAGTACTTC | CASSKEGTSGYEQYF
TRBJ2-2 | . | TRBV5-1 | TRBD2 | TGCGCCAGCAGCCTACTAGCGGGAGCGAACACCGGGGAGCTGTTTTTT | CASSLLAGANTGELFF
TRBJ2-5 | . | TRBV9 | TRBD1 | TGTGCCAGCAGCGTAACAGGGGTTTTTTTAGAGACCCAGTACTTC | CASSVTGVFLETQYF
TRBJ1-3 | . | TRBV4-3 | . | TGCGCCAGCAGCCAAGAGGGAGGCGGGTCCAGCTCATTTGGAAACACCATATATTTT | CASSQEGGGSSSFGNTIYF
TRBJ2-7 | . | TRBV27 | . | TGTGCCAGCAGTCGTCTCGACTGGAACTCCTACGAGCAGTACTTC | CASSRLDWNSYEQYF
TRBJ2-7 | . | TRBV6-6 | TRBD1 | TGTGCCAGCAGCGGACAGGGGACAACCTACGAGCAGTACTTC | CASSGQGTTYEQYF
TRBJ2-7 | . | TRBV28 | . | TGTGCCAGCAGTTTCCCCAACGGGTGGGAGCAGTACTTC | CASSFPNGWEQYF
TRBJ2-3 | . | TRBV6-5 | TRBD1 | TGTGCCAGCAGTTACACAGGGGGAGATACGCAGTATTTT | CASSYTGGDTQYF
TRBJ1-2 | . | TRBV19 | . | TGTGCCAGTAGTATGGCAGGGCTCTATGGCTACACCTTC | CASSMAGLYGYTF
TRBJ1-5 | . | TRBV27 | TRBD1 | TGTGCCAGCAGCGACAGGGAAGGCCAGCCCCAGCATTTT | CASSDREGQPQHF
TRBJ2-1 | . | TRBV2 | TRBD2 | TGTGCCAGCAGTGTGGAGCGGGGCCACAATGAGCAGTTCTTC | CASSVERGHNEQFF
TRBJ1-4 | . | TRBV5-1 | TRBD1 | TGCGCCAGCAGCTACAATTGGGGACAGGGGGAACTGTTTTTT | CASSYNWGQGELFF
TRBJ1-2 | . | TRBV18 | . | TGTGCCAGCTCACCTGAAAACCGACAGGCTTATGGCTACACCTTC | CASSPENRQAYGYTF
TRBJ2-2 | few | TRBV19 | . | TGTGCCAGTAGTATAGCCGACACCCATAGCCCCGGGGAGCTGTTTTTT | CASSIADTHSPGELFF
TRBJ2-3 | . | TRBV15 | . | TGTGCCACCAGCAGAGATCTTAGCGCCTCTAGCACAGATACGCAGTATTTT | CATSRDLSASSTDTQYF